The rows below give T cell receptor beta chains drawn from one sample of a study of blood T cell repertoires in COVID-19. Profiling relied on immunoSEQ multiplex PCR, and the TCRdb table lists in-frame clones only, not all of them. The sample includes some 180,000 clones, 86% of them seen just once. Material for sequencing was PBMCs or T cells enriched from blood (not recorded which). The receptors originated from a woman aged 40 to 50 in a cohort exposed to, infected with or recovered from COVID-19 (not recorded which). Both conserved end residues are part of each CDR3. The order of the fields is V gene, CDR3 protein.

V: TRBV19; CDR3: CASSMYQGTYNEQFF
V: TRBV12-3/TRBV12-4; CDR3: CASSSDIYGYTF
V: TRBV7-2; CDR3: CASSLSGTSGEKLFF
V: TRBV7-2; CDR3: CASSLASEYEQYF
V: TRBV29-1; CDR3: CSVQLTAGNTIYF
V: TRBV4-1; CDR3: CASSHTTRRQENYGYTF
V: TRBV7-2; CDR3: CASSLALPGQGESGGRWDEQFF
V: TRBV28; CDR3: CASLRGVNTEAFF
V: TRBV6-5; CDR3: CASGLAVAYYEQYF
V: TRBV19; CDR3: CASSAGLNTGELFF
V: TRBV4-3; CDR3: CASSQDRVTSGRAGELFF
V: TRBV7-6; CDR3: CASSATLEQDIGNTIYF
V: TRBV7-9; CDR3: CASSQIQGGLPEAFF
V: TRBV27; CDR3: CASSLSVNRATTEAFF
V: TRBV18; CDR3: CASSTGGEQYF
V: TRBV4-3; CDR3: CASSPAPGQGSPLHF
V: TRBV5-5; CDR3: CASSPPWERGKNIQYF
V: TRBV2; CDR3: CASNPGGTSGSTDTQYF
V: TRBV5-6; CDR3: CASSPLAGKNEQFF
V: TRBV3-1/TRBV3-2; CDR3: CASSQLAGDSDPNEQFF
V: TRBV27; CDR3: CASRQGIGNTIYF
V: TRBV24-1; CDR3: CATPQGRPGEQYF
V: TRBV11-2; CDR3: CASSLDPGGYEQYF
V: TRBV12-3/TRBV12-4; CDR3: CASSKPGSDTQYF
V: TRBV7-9; CDR3: CASSYTSGGIQETQYF
V: TRBV6-5; CDR3: CASSYQRSNTGELFF
V: TRBV6-2/TRBV6-3; CDR3: CASSYSFHRGPNIQYF
V: TRBV29-1; CDR3: CSVLGQGTGNTIYF
V: TRBV14; CDR3: CASSYGLAGGIYNEQFF
V: TRBV3-1/TRBV3-2; CDR3: CASSPGGGSGANVLTF
V: TRBV28; CDR3: CASSLNREVQPQHF
V: TRBV9; CDR3: CASSYITGELFF
V: TRBV6-5; CDR3: CASSYSGGNQPQHF
V: TRBV3-1/TRBV3-2; CDR3: CASSQLPGLGGSSYNEQFF
V: TRBV29-1; CDR3: CSVDRTGGDTEAFF
V: TRBV5-6; CDR3: CAIRTTGFYGYTF
V: TRBV27; CDR3: CASSPRDRGSTEAFF
V: TRBV6-1; CDR3: CASSEALTGTGYTF
V: TRBV6-5; CDR3: CASSSREGGSYEQYF
V: TRBV13; CDR3: CASSFGRAGGYTF
V: TRBV5-1; CDR3: CATSTDLSYNSPLHF
V: TRBV12-3/TRBV12-4; CDR3: CASSFPGEGEAFF